The entry below describes one TCR beta chain. Its antigen target is currently unknown. Per-nucleotide qualities are absent, and no much larger clonotype sits a single base away. The donors belonged to the validation cohort of about 120 subjects, which was separate from the approximately 610-subject first cohort. The sample belongs to a study of cytomegalovirus exposure and HLA in healthy donors (dated by TCRdb to about 2017). Turning to the overall study: According to a later analysis, one platform produced both the 110 or so validation repertoires and the 700 or so repertoires of the first cohort. In addition to the first cohort of around 670 subjects, a separate validation cohort of around 110 different subjects was used. The aim of the study was to test whether cataloging public T cell receptors could identify signatures of past pathogen exposure. High-throughput TCR immunosequencing, statistical association of individual TCRs with disease status, and machine learning were combined to predict cytomegalovirus infection status. Broader findings and caveats from the paper: It was suggested by the authors that the approach could potentially be generalized to other disease states and immunological phenotypes. The study gave a list of under 200 TCR beta chains associated with cytomegalovirus. Across donors, most TCR sequences were observed very rarely, whereas some public TCRs were present in many individuals. In a later analysis, TCRs clustered in the first cohort were found to also tend to co-occur in the roughly 120 validation repertoires, with around 94% of cluster scores above 0. A later analysis lacked HLA typing for the validation cohort, so it scored co-occurrence in that cohort across all 120 or so repertoires. In both the original and validation cohorts, the classifier was reported to diagnose cytomegalovirus status with high specificity and sensitivity. In vitro tests confirmed that a few of the cytomegalovirus-associated TCR beta chains recognize cytomegalovirus antigens.

The CDR3 has 15 amino acids, counting the end cysteine and phenylalanine. Only the CDR3 portion is preserved as DNA: 45 bases, with reading frame beginning at the first base. The germline ends are 20 bases apart after V is trimmed by 6 bases and J by 8 bases. In the germline V gene (reference sequence), CDR1 corresponds to SEHNR and CDR2 to FQNEAQ. The method behind the library was the immunoSEQ multiplex PCR assay. The source study handled its data this way. To diagnose cytomegalovirus status from the catalog of TCR beta chain sequences, a statistical classification framework was built. As stored in TCRdb, this immuneACCESS dataset retains in-frame rearrangements with V and J assigned. A fraction of the clones does not appear; measured against another copy, unresolved V genes explain less than half of the discrepancy, and the remainder lacks a known reason. V and J calls and clone size come straight from that table; D and trimming were deduced from the DNA. This sample gives fewer than 120,000 clones in total; roughly nine tenths of them show up just once. The ten largest clones capture 1.5% to 2% of the sample.

This chain joins TRBV7-9 to TRBJ2-1, with the D segment identity uncertain. This receptor was taken from a woman aged 18 to 35 in good health and CMV-seronegative. Sequencing was done on a sample of PBMCs. The nucleotides are TGTGCCAGCAGTCTCCCAGGATATGGGTCGGATGAGCAGTTCTTC. It codes for CASSLPGYGSDEQFF.